These 21 T cell receptor beta chains were all obtained from the same sample, sequenced in a study of blood T cell repertoires in COVID-19. Generated by immunoSEQ multiplex PCR, the TCRdb table keeps only in-frame clones and is missing some. The sample consists of about 61,000 clones, around 87% of them appearing once. Sequenced: peripheral blood. The receptors stem from a human donor in a cohort sampled during active COVID-19.

The CDR3 sequence is CASSLGGSGFEQYF. The CDR3 DNA reads as TGTGCCAGCAGCTTAGGGGGTAGCGGATTCGAGCAGTACTTC. This chain joins TRBV11-3 and TRBJ2-7; D may be TRBD2 (6 bases). The germline CDR1 and CDR2 sequences are SGHNT and YENEEA. CDR3 length: 14 residues. V dropped 1 base and J dropped 6 bases, with 13 bases sitting between them.

The chain carries TRBV5-6 and TRBJ2-7; 7 nucleotides agree with TRBD2. The J segment lost 0 bases and the V segment lost 3 bases, leaving 0 bases of the junction unmatched. CDR3 length: 13 amino acids. The germline V gene encodes CDR1 SGHDT and CDR2 YYEEEE. The CDR3 is CASSWTSSYEQYF. In nucleotides, the CDR3 is TGTGCCAGCAGCTGGACTAGCTCCTACGAGCAGTACTTC.

The J gene is TRBJ2-5, the V gene TRBV5-1; D perhaps matches TRBD2 (6 bases). V dropped 4 bases and J dropped 5 bases, with 15 bases sitting between them. The germline CDR1 and CDR2 sequences are SGHRS and YFSETQ. The CDR3 consists of 14 residues. The CDR3 DNA follows: TGCGCCAGCAGCCGCGTCGGGAGTAGGGAGACCCAGTACTTC. Translation gives CASSRVGSRETQYF.

The chain is built from TRBV5-1 and TRBJ2-1; TRBD1 aligns across 10 bases. V lost 0 bases and J lost 7; bases outside the gene matches: 4. The CDR3 extends over 15 amino acids. Germline CDR1 is SGHRS and CDR2 is YFSETQ. CDR3 nucleotide sequence: TGCGCCAGCAGCTTGGGACAGGGGGCGAGGAATGAGCAGTTCTTC. Its protein product is CASSLGQGARNEQFF.

V gene TRBV19 combines with J gene TRBJ2-5; 8 positions match TRBD2. Germline V CDR1 and CDR2: LNHDA, SQIVND (reference sequence). CDR3 length: 13 residues. Losses at the gene ends were 7 bases for V and 5 bases for J; bases not matched to a gene: 6. CDR3 sequence: CASMPRGGETQYF. The DNA for the CDR3 is TGTGCCAGTATGCCCCGGGGGGGGGAGACCCAGTACTTC.

The rearrangement uses TRBV9 and TRBJ1-2; 8 bases line up with TRBD1. The germline gives CDR1 SGDLS, CDR2 YYNGEE. The CDR3 totals 18 residues. J lost 0 bases, V lost 4 bases, and 14 bases had no gene match. Here the CDR3 DNA reads TGTGCCAGCAGCAGGGACAGGTGGGCCCCCCGAGCTAACTATGGCTACACCTTC. This codes for CASSRDRWAPRANYGYTF.

The chain recombines TRBV4-3 with TRBJ1-5, with D possibly TRBD1 on 5 matching bases. CDR3 length: 14 residues. V lost 4 bases, J lost 4 bases, and 11 bases lay in between. Germline CDR1 reads LGHNA; CDR2 reads YSLEER. CDR3 in amino acids: CASSLTRGNQPQHF. DNA of the CDR3: TGCGCCAGCAGCCTAACTCGGGGGAATCAGCCCCAGCATTTT.

The chain joins TRBV9 to TRBJ1-5; 12 positions match TRBD1. J was trimmed by 6 bases and V by 6 bases; bases with no gene match: 7. The CDR3 spans 15 residues. The germline CDR1 and CDR2 sequences are SGDLS and YYNGEE. The CDR3 DNA sequence: TGTGCCAGCACGGAGGGGACAGGGGGCGGTCAGCCCCAGCATTTT. Its protein is CASTEGTGGGQPQHF.

The chain combines TRBV19 with TRBJ2-1; 9 bases are shared with TRBD2. The V and J ends lost 5 bases and 7 bases, in that order; junction bases with no gene match: 9. The CDR3 has 15 amino acids. Germline lookup yields CDR1 LNHDA and CDR2 SQIVND (reference sequence). The CDR3 nucleotides are TGTGCCAGTAGTGAGATGGCGGGGGGGCCGAATGAGCAGTTCTTC. It yields the protein CASSEMAGGPNEQFF.

The chain employs TRBV19 and TRBJ2-1, with TRBD1 matching over 7 bases. Germline lookup yields CDR1 LNHDA and CDR2 SQIVND (reference sequence). There are 14 residues in the CDR3. J lost 6 bases, V lost 5 bases, and 7 bases had no gene match. The CDR3 DNA follows: TGTGCCAGTAGTTCCACCCGACAGGGCAATGAGCAGTTCTTC. Amino acid sequence: CASSSTRQGNEQFF.

This chain connects TRBV28 to TRBJ1-2; the D gene is possibly TRBD1 (6 bases). The CDR3 loop spans 16 amino acids. The germline gives CDR1 MDHEN, CDR2 SYDVKM. Trimming removed 2 bases from V and 7 bases from J, with 20 bases in between. Here the CDR3 reads CASSLLQETGLFGYTF. CDR3 coding DNA: TGTGCCAGCAGTTTACTCCAAGAGACAGGCTTGTTTGGCTACACCTTC.

As DNA, the CDR3 is TGTGCCATTAGGGGGATATCGAACACTGAAGCTTTCTTT. Its translation: CAIRGISNTEAFF. The chain uses TRBV10-3 and TRBJ1-1; a weak D match, TRBD1 (6 bases). V shed 9 bases and J shed 1 base, with 12 bases lying between them. Per germline, CDR1 ENHRY and CDR2 SYGVKD. The length of the CDR3 is 13 residues.

The chain has TRBV7-8 and TRBJ1-4, with a possible D match to TRBD1 (5 bases). Trimming stripped 5 bases from V and 11 bases from J, with 21 bases between. CDR3 length: 15 amino acids. Germline loops: CDR1 SGHVS, CDR2 FQNEAQ. Here the CDR3 reads CASSPLSRVAGKLFF. The CDR3 DNA sequence: TGTGCCAGCAGCCCGTTGAGCAGGGTTGCGGGGAAACTGTTTTTT. Complete variable domain (other parts from reference TRBV7-8 and TRBJ1-4): GAGVSQSPRYKVAKRGQDVALRCDPISGHVSLFWYQQALGQGPEFLTYFQNEAQLDKSGLPSDRFFAERPEGSVSTLKIQRTQQEDSAVYLCASSPLSRVAGKLFFGSGTQLSVL.

The gene calls are TRBV7-9 and TRBJ2-5; 14 bases are a match to TRBD2. The CDR3 extends over 18 amino acids. V trimming: 4 bases; J trimming: 5 bases; junction bases outside the gene matches: 12. Germline loops: CDR1 SEHNR, CDR2 FQNEAQ (reference sequence). The CDR3 spells CASSSWRLAGGGVETQYF. For the CDR3, the DNA is TGTGCCAGCAGCTCCTGGCGACTAGCGGGAGGGGGGGTTGAGACCCAGTACTTC.

The chain links TRBV6-6 to TRBJ2-3; the match to TRBD1 covers 7 bases. Germline-derived CDR1 and CDR2 are MNHNY and SVGAGI (reference sequence). Unmatched junction bases numbered 1, after V lost 6 bases and J lost 1 base. The CDR3 loop spans 13 amino acids. The DNA for the CDR3 is TGTGCCAGCAGGCAGGGGGGCACAGATACGCAGTATTTT. Translation gives CASRQGGTDTQYF.

The chain is built from TRBV4-2 and TRBJ2-3; TRBD2 matches 11 bases. With 0 bases clipped from V and 6 bases from J, the junction kept 8 bases outside the gene matches. The germline V gene has CDR1 LGHNA and CDR2 YNFKEQ. CDR3 size: 17 residues. The CDR3 reads CASSQEGSGRARDTQYF. In DNA form, the CDR3 reads TGTGCCAGCAGCCAAGAGGGTAGCGGGAGGGCCAGGGATACGCAGTATTTT.

A remark on this clone: In the same sample, other DNA sequences code for this CDR3. The genes are TRBV7-9 and TRBJ2-1, with D tentatively TRBD2 (6 bases). V shed 5 bases and J shed 3 bases, with 23 bases lying between them. This CDR3 is 18 amino acids long. Per the germline V gene, CDR1 is SEHNR and CDR2 is FQNEAQ (reference sequence). In DNA, the CDR3 is TGTGCCAGCAGCACCCCAGGGAATGGGGGGTATAACTACAATGAGCAGTTCTTC. Amino acids: CASSTPGNGGYNYNEQFF.

The chain is built from TRBV27 and TRBJ2-7, with TRBD2 identical over 7 bases. Germline trimming cut 8 bases from V and 6 bases from J; bases unmatched to any gene: 10. This CDR3 region has 13 residues. CDR1 and CDR2 from the germline V gene are MNHEY and SMNVEV (reference sequence). The CDR3, as DNA: TGTGCCAGCGCGGGGGACGCCCCAGCCGAGCAGTACTTC. This sequence encodes CASAGDAPAEQYF.

The rearrangement links TRBV4-3 to TRBJ2-1; 9 bases match TRBD2. With 5 bases clipped from V and 2 bases from J, the junction kept 13 bases outside the gene matches. Germline V gives CDR1 LGHNA, CDR2 YSLEER. The length of the CDR3 is 18 residues. The CDR3, as DNA: TGCGCCAGCAGCTTCGAACCGATTAGCGGGGGAGCCTACAATGAGCAGTTCTTC. This codes for CASSFEPISGGAYNEQFF.

The chain recombines TRBV6-2 or TRBV6-3 with TRBJ2-1; D is perhaps TRBD1 (5 bases). This CDR3 region has 15 residues. The germline gives CDR1 MNHEY, CDR2 SVGEGT. V was shortened by 3 bases and J by 0 bases, with 9 bases between the two germline ends. CDR3 protein: CASSYGAFSYNEQFF. CDR3 in DNA: TGTGCCAGCAGTTATGGGGCCTTCTCCTACAATGAGCAGTTCTTC.

V usage is TRBV5-4 and J usage is TRBJ2-7, with 9 bases matching TRBD1. V dropped 6 bases and J dropped 3; count of bases not matched to a gene: 7. The CDR3 is made up of 14 amino acids. Germline assignment: CDR1 SGHNT and CDR2 YYREEE (reference sequence). The CDR3 sequence: CASTTQGASYEQYF. The CDR3 DNA reads TGTGCCAGCACAACACAGGGGGCCAGCTACGAGCAGTACTTC.